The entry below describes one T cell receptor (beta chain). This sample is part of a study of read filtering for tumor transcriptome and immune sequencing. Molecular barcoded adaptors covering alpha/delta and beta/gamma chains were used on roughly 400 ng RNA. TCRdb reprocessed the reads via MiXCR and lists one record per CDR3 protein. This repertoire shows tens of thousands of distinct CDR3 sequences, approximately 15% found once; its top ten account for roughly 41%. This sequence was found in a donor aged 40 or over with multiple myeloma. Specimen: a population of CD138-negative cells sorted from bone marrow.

The CDR3 nucleotides read TGTGCCAGCAGTTTATCCTTTGGAAGCAATCAGCCCCAGCATTTT. It is translated as CASSLSFGSNQPQHF. This sequence joins TRBV12-3 or TRBV12-4 and TRBJ1-5, with no clear D. V was shortened by 2 bases and J by 1 base, with 9 bases between the two germline ends. The CDR3 length is 15 residues.